This TCR beta chain stems from a study of T cell responses to AZD1222 COVID-19 vaccine. Study-level points and caveats: White British ancestry dominated among donors, who included more females, and clonal diversity was possibly underestimated. Only 5 or 6 AZD1222 recipients were seropositive at baseline. Dominant at 160-218 and 743-854, vaccine-associated CD4 TCRs also spanned spike.

This CDR3 is built from 15 residues. V was pared by 2 bases and J by 7 bases, with 15 bases between. CDR1 and CDR2 from the germline V gene are LNHDA and SQIVND (reference sequence). Method: immunoSEQ multiplex PCR; TCRdb's copy keeps in-frame clones and lacks some. The sample records around 190,000 clones, 94% being singletons. Turning to this clone: Its antigen is as yet unknown.

The chain has TRBV19 and TRBJ2-1; D remains ambiguous. The input for sequencing was peripheral blood, taken 28 days after the second AZD1222 dose. This clonotype was sampled from an adult who received the AZD1222 COVID-19 vaccine. The CDR3: CASSISPPGPNEQFF. CDR3 coding DNA: TGTGCCAGTAGTATATCCCCCCCAGGACCTAATGAGCAGTTCTTC.